This entry lists 32 T cell receptor beta chains sequenced from one sample in a study of OX40 agonist ivuxolimab in advanced cancers. The repertoire was sequenced with immunoSEQ multiplex PCR; TCRdb's copy has only in-frame clones and lacks some. The table includes around 64,000 clones, about four fifths detected once. This specimen consisted of CD4+ or CD8+ T cells sorted from blood, obtained in a trial of the OX40 agonist ivuxolimab. These receptors came from an adult with an advanced solid tumor such as melanoma, head and neck, liver or kidney cancer.

As to this clone: An end of the junction does not agree with germline; a read error may underlie this. The rearrangement links TRBV4-3 to TRBJ1-1; D call uncertain. CDR1 LGHNA and CDR2 YSLEER come from the germline V gene. This CDR3 has 16 amino acids. CDR3 protein: CASSQALAILNTEAFF. Here the CDR3 DNA reads TGCGCCAGCAGCCAAGCCCTTGCAATCCTGAATACTGAAGCTTTCTTT.

This sequence joins TRBV27 and TRBJ1-2, with 9 bases identical to TRBD1. Germline loops: CDR1 MNHEY, CDR2 SMNVEV (reference sequence). CDR3 length equals 15 residues. The V and J ends lost 3 bases and 5 bases, in that order; junction bases with no gene match: 7. Written as DNA, the CDR3 is TGTGCCAGCAGTTTCCTTACAGGGGGCGCGTATGGCTACACCTTC. Its protein product is CASSFLTGGAYGYTF.

The rearrangement uses TRBV5-6 and TRBJ2-7, with D possibly being TRBD2 (5 bases). The CDR3 consists of 15 residues. Trimming removed 3 bases from V and 3 bases from J, with 16 bases in between. Germline lookup yields CDR1 SGHDT and CDR2 YYEEEE. CDR3 DNA: TGTGCCAGCAGCTGGGGAGTTGGGCCCCTCTACGAGCAGTACTTC. Its protein is CASSWGVGPLYEQYF. The whole variable domain, remainder taken from reference TRBV5-6 and TRBJ2-7, is DAGVTQSPTHLIKTRGQQVTLRCSPKSGHDTVSWYQQALGQGPQFIFQYYEEEERQRGNFPDRFSGHQFPNYSSELNVNALLLGDSALYLCASSWGVGPLYEQYFGPGTRLTVT.

V gene TRBV7-2 combines with J gene TRBJ2-2; tentatively, D is TRBD1 (5 bases). The CDR3 has 14 amino acids. The germline gives CDR1 SGHTA, CDR2 FQGNSA. Deletions cut 3 bases from V and 4 bases from J, with 9 bases between. The CDR3 DNA is TGTGCCAGCAGCTTCCAGGGAACCACCGGGGAGCTGTTTTTT. Translated: CASSFQGTTGELFF.

This chain uses TRBV10-1 with TRBJ2-3; 7 bases are shared with TRBD2. The CDR3 contains 14 residues. Germline CDR1 WNHNN, CDR2 SYGVQD (reference sequence). The ends lost 8 bases at V and 2 bases at J; junction bases unmatched: 7. The CDR3 nucleotides read TGCGCCAGCGGGAAGCGGGACGACACAGATACGCAGTATTTT. Its protein is CASGKRDDTDTQYF.

The chain joins TRBV6-1 to TRBJ1-3, with no clear D. The CDR3 runs to 15 residues. CDR1 MNHNS and CDR2 SASEGT come from the germline V gene. Trimming left V 1 base short and J 0 bases short, with 7 bases between. CDR3 DNA sequence: TGTGCCAGCAGTGAAGGACATACCTCTGGAAACACCATATATTTT. The encoded protein is CASSEGHTSGNTIYF.

The gene calls are TRBV7-2 and TRBJ2-1; no reliable D call. This CDR3 region has 13 residues. V lost 3 bases, J lost 4 bases, and 7 bases lay in between. Germline V gene sequence: CDR1 SGHTA, CDR2 FQGNSA. This CDR3 reads CASSFSRYNEQFF. The CDR3 coding sequence is TGTGCCAGCAGCTTCAGTCGGTACAATGAGCAGTTCTTC.

V is TRBV30 and J is TRBJ2-7; 9 bases fit TRBD2. V trimming: 2 bases; J trimming: 3 bases; junction bases outside the gene matches: 5. This CDR3 comprises 14 residues. CDR1 GTSNPN and CDR2 SVGIG come from the germline V gene (reference sequence). The CDR3 DNA is TGTGCCTGGAGTCCCGGACTAGCGCGCTACGAGCAGTACTTC. This encodes CAWSPGLARYEQYF.

V is TRBV5-1 and J is TRBJ2-3; D not certain. Germline-derived CDR1 and CDR2 are SGHRS and YFSETQ. This CDR3 has 16 residues. The ends were cut back, 0 bases at V and 6 bases at J, with 17 bases in the middle. This chain's CDR3 is CASSLEGPILGDTQYF. The CDR3 DNA is TGCGCCAGCAGCTTGGAGGGCCCTATATTAGGGGATACGCAGTATTTT.

To note about this clone: This sample also contains other DNA sequences that code for the same CDR3. The V gene is TRBV18, the J gene TRBJ1-1, with D possibly being TRBD1 (5 bases). The CDR3 runs 14 residues. Trimming shortened V by 1 base and J by 1 base, and 7 bases separated the two germline ends. From germline, CDR1 is KGHSH and CDR2 LQKENI. CDR3 amino acids: CASSPRGTNTEAFF. The CDR3 DNA follows: TGTGCCAGCTCACCACGAGGGACGAACACTGAAGCTTTCTTT. The variable domain in full, with the rest retrieved from reference TRBV18 and TRBJ1-1, is NAGVMQNPRHLVRRRGQEARLRCSPMKGHSHVYWYRQLPEEGLKFMVYLQKENIIDESGMPKERFSAEFPKEGPSILRIQQVVRGDSAAYFCASSPRGTNTEAFFGQGTRLTVV.

The rearrangement joins TRBV5-1 to TRBJ1-1; 8 bases map to TRBD1. The V gene end was trimmed by 4 bases and the J gene end by 2 bases; junction bases not matched to a gene: 7. The CDR3 sequence is 15 residues long. Germline CDR1 and CDR2: SGHRS and YFSETQ. This CDR3 reads CASSPKGQDNTEAFF. The CDR3 nucleotides are TGCGCCAGCAGCCCAAAGGGACAGGATAACACTGAAGCTTTCTTT.

Comment on this clone: No DNA is shown, since the ends of the CDR3 on it are uncertain; the CDR3 is the one TCRdb lists. The rearrangement links TRBV10-3 to TRBJ1-3. Germline V gives CDR1 ENHRY, CDR2 SYGVKD. The CDR3 numbers 15 amino acids, ends counted. The CDR3 sequence is CAISVGPGSGNTIYF.

The chain uses TRBV7-2 and TRBJ2-7; either TRBD1 or TRBD2 may fit D (5 bases each). The germline V gene encodes CDR1 SGHTA and CDR2 FQGNSA. Trimming took 2 bases from V and 1 from J, leaving 6 bases between them. The CDR3 runs 13 residues. CDR3 DNA: TGTGCCAGCAGCTTATGGGGGTCCTACGAGCAGTACTTC. It encodes CASSLWGSYEQYF.

The V call is TRBV27, the J call TRBJ2-3, with 8 bases lining up with TRBD2. Germline loops: CDR1 MNHEY, CDR2 SMNVEV (reference sequence). V shed 5 bases, J shed 5 bases, and the junction held 12 bases outside the gene matches. The CDR3 runs to 16 residues. DNA of the CDR3: TGTGCCAGCAGTGGGGTCGGACTAGCTGAAATAGATACGCAGTATTTT. Translation gives CASSGVGLAEIDTQYF.

This clone was counted only a few times. The chain carries TRBV4-2 and TRBJ2-1; D ambiguous. Per germline, CDR1 LGHNA and CDR2 YNFKEQ. The CDR3 contains 17 residues. Trimming removed 0 bases from V and 1 base from J, with 13 bases in between. The CDR3 DNA sequence: TGTGCCAGCAGCCAAGATAAGGGTTTGGTATCCTACAATGAGCAGTTCTTC. Translating it yields CASSQDKGLVSYNEQFF.

The V and J genes are TRBV5-1 and TRBJ2-3; TRBD1 might be the D (5 bases). Trimming took 4 bases from V and 5 from J, leaving 20 bases between them. CDR1 SGHRS and CDR2 YFSETQ come from the germline V gene. The CDR3 runs to 16 residues. CDR3 DNA sequence: TGCGCCAGCAGCGCGATGATTCAGGGTAGGGAAGATACGCAGTATTTT. This codes for CASSAMIQGREDTQYF.

This chain connects TRBV5-1 to TRBJ2-4; D may correspond to TRBD1 or TRBD2 (7 bases each). The CDR3 sequence is 15 residues long. Germline V gene lookup returns CDR1 SGHRS and CDR2 YFSETQ. V gave up 1 base and J gave up 5 bases, with 13 bases separating them. The chain's CDR3 is CASSLTGAGENIQYF. As DNA, the CDR3 is TGCGCCAGCAGCTTGACAGGGGCGGGGGAAAACATTCAGTACTTC. Using reference TRBV5-1 and TRBJ2-4 for the parts outside the CDR3, the full variable domain is KAGVTQTPRYLIKTRGQQVTLSCSPISGHRSVSWYQQTPGQGLQFLFEYFSETQRNKGNFPGRFSGRQFSNSRSEMNVSTLELGDSALYLCASSLTGAGENIQYFGAGTRLSVL.

This clone was detected a few times. The chain has TRBV7-3 and TRBJ1-1; D not resolved. CDR1 SGHTA and CDR2 FQGTGA come from the germline V gene. The CDR3 runs 14 residues. V shed 4 bases and J shed 3 bases, with 12 bases lying between them. As DNA, the CDR3 is TGTGCCAGCAGCTCCTCTCGGACGGACACTGAAGCTTTCTTT. Translation: CASSSSRTDTEAFF.

The chain combines TRBV4-3 with TRBJ2-2, with 10 bases aligning to TRBD1. Germline V CDR1 and CDR2: LGHNA, YSLEER. This CDR3 spans 16 amino acids. J lost 4 bases, V lost 2 bases, and 4 bases had no gene match. As DNA, the CDR3 is TGCGCCAGCAGCCAAACCGACAGGGGGCCCACCGGGGAGCTGTTTTTT. Protein product: CASSQTDRGPTGELFF.

The chain carries TRBV28 and TRBJ1-1, with D possibly TRBD1 on 5 matching bases. This CDR3 contains 14 residues. Germline CDR1 and CDR2: MDHEN and SYDVKM. Trimming took off 2 bases at V and 1 base at J, with 8 bases between the two ends. The CDR3 reads CASSLQGWNTEAFF. The CDR3 nucleotides read TGTGCCAGCAGTTTACAGGGATGGAACACTGAAGCTTTCTTT.

V gene TRBV2 combines with J gene TRBJ2-3; tentative D call: TRBD1 (6 bases). The CDR3 is made up of 14 amino acids. Germline assignment: CDR1 SNHLY and CDR2 FYNNEI. Trimming removed 7 bases at V and 0 bases at J, with 11 bases between. CDR3 sequence reads: CASKNRVSTDTQYF. Here the CDR3 DNA reads TGTGCCAGCAAAAACAGGGTTAGCACAGATACGCAGTATTTT.

The rearrangement uses TRBV10-1 and TRBJ2-7; a weak D match, TRBD1 (6 bases). The V end lost 0 bases, the J end lost 0 bases, and 12 bases lay between the germline ends. CDR3 size: 16 residues. In germline, CDR1 is WNHNN, CDR2 SYGVQD (reference sequence). The chain's CDR3 is CASSESPGHRSYEQYF. DNA for the CDR3: TGCGCCAGCAGTGAGTCACCGGGACACCGCTCCTACGAGCAGTACTTC.

The chain has TRBV10-3 and TRBJ2-1, with 7 bases identical to TRBD1. The CDR3 has 15 residues. V was pared by 2 bases and J by 7 bases, with 8 bases of the junction left unmatched. Germline V gives CDR1 ENHRY, CDR2 SYGVKD. This chain's CDR3 is CAISEPGTVVNEQFF. CDR3 DNA: TGTGCCATCAGTGAGCCAGGGACAGTAGTGAATGAGCAGTTCTTC.

A few counts support this clone. J is TRBJ1-5 and V is TRBV28; TRBD1 might be the D (5 bases). Germline assignment: CDR1 MDHEN and CDR2 SYDVKM. The CDR3 is made up of 13 amino acids. The CDR3 coding sequence is TGTGCGACTCAGGGTTATAGCAATCAGCCCCAGCATTTT. As protein: CATQGYSNQPQHF.

The chain joins TRBV5-4 to TRBJ2-1; 8 nucleotides align to TRBD2. The CDR3 totals 16 residues. Germline V gene lookup returns CDR1 SGHNT and CDR2 YYREEE (reference sequence). V shed 3 bases, J shed 3 bases, and the junction held 8 bases outside the gene matches. The CDR3 bases are TGTGCCAGCAGCTCGTCGGGGGGGAATGTCTACAATGAGCAGTTCTTC. Protein product: CASSSSGGNVYNEQFF.

In this sample, this clone turned up a few times. The CDR3 protein is CASSHGQGYNSPLHF. CDR3 sequence (DNA): TGTGCCAGCAGTCACGGACAGGGGTATAATTCACCCCTCCACTTT. The chain employs TRBV27 and TRBJ1-6; 9 nucleotides agree with TRBD1. CDR3 length: 15 residues. V dropped 5 bases and J dropped 4; count of bases not matched to a gene: 3. Per the germline V gene, CDR1 is MNHEY and CDR2 is SMNVEV (reference sequence).

The genes are TRBV2 and TRBJ2-7, with 10 bases aligning to TRBD1. The CDR3 runs to 16 residues. With 4 bases clipped from V and 6 bases from J, the junction kept 12 bases outside the gene matches. The germline CDR1 and CDR2 sequences are SNHLY and FYNNEI. Here the CDR3 reads CASSGLRDRGQGEQYF. The CDR3 DNA is TGTGCCAGCAGTGGACTCCGGGACAGGGGACAAGGCGAGCAGTACTTC.

V and J are TRBV5-1 and TRBJ2-5, with D perhaps being TRBD1 or TRBD2 (7 bases each). V was clipped by 0 bases and J by 5 bases, with 11 bases between them. The length of the CDR3 is 14 residues. Per germline, CDR1 SGHRS and CDR2 YFSETQ. The CDR3 nucleotides read TGCGCCAGCAGCTTGGGACAGGGAGGGGAGACCCAGTACTTC. This gives the protein CASSLGQGGETQYF.

The chain joins TRBV4-1 to TRBJ2-3; 8 bases fit TRBD2. CDR1 MGHRA and CDR2 YSYEKL come from the germline V gene. The CDR3 is 15 residues long. J gave up 4 bases and V 0 bases, and 3 bases lay outside the gene matches. The CDR3 region is CASSQDAGGPDTQYF. The CDR3 DNA sequence: TGCGCCAGCAGCCAAGATGCGGGGGGCCCAGATACGCAGTATTTT.

This chain connects TRBV27 to TRBJ2-7; the D gene is possibly TRBD1 (6 bases). CDR3 length: 16 residues. Trimming pared 5 bases from V and 5 bases from J, leaving 22 bases between. The germline gives CDR1 MNHEY, CDR2 SMNVEV (reference sequence). CDR3 nucleotide sequence: TGTGCCAGCAGTCCATACGACAGGTTCGTGAAGAACGAGCAGTACTTC. Its translation: CASSPYDRFVKNEQYF.

This clone was picked up a small number of times. In DNA form, the CDR3 reads TGTGCCACCAGCCCTAAAACGGGTGGGGTCACTGAAGCTTTCTTT. This translates into CATSPKTGGVTEAFF. The chain is built from TRBV15 and TRBJ1-1; D is uncertain. V shed 5 bases and J shed 4 bases, with 17 bases lying between them. This CDR3 is 15 amino acids long. CDR1 is LNHNV and CDR2 is YYDKDF in the germline V gene (reference sequence).

V is TRBV2 and J is TRBJ1-3; unclear D gene. V lost 3 bases, J lost 4 bases, and 10 bases lay in between. CDR1 and CDR2 (germline): SNHLY, FYNNEI. The CDR3 runs 14 residues. In nucleotides, the CDR3 is TGTGCCAGCAGTGAGGGGATAAGGGGAAACACCATATATTTT. Translation gives CASSEGIRGNTIYF.